Described below is a single TCR beta chain sequence and its context. The CDR3 is 17 residues long. The germline V gene encodes CDR1 MGHRA and CDR2 YSYEKL. The ends lost 5 bases at V and 5 bases at J; junction bases unmatched: 12. This sample is drawn from a study of T cell changes during pregnancy in multiple sclerosis. Assay used: immunoSEQ multiplex PCR; TCRdb lists only in-frame clones, some missing. The data show approximately 59,000 clones, 91% seen once. The clonotype comes from a female donor in good health, enrolled as a control in a pregnancy study. Material: peripheral blood, obtained in the third trimester of pregnancy. V is TRBV4-1 and J is TRBJ2-1; TRBD1 agrees at 10 bases. The CDR3 spells CASSSRGGQGGDNEQFF. DNA for the CDR3: TGCGCCAGCAGCTCCCGGGGCGGACAGGGGGGGGACAATGAGCAGTTCTTC.